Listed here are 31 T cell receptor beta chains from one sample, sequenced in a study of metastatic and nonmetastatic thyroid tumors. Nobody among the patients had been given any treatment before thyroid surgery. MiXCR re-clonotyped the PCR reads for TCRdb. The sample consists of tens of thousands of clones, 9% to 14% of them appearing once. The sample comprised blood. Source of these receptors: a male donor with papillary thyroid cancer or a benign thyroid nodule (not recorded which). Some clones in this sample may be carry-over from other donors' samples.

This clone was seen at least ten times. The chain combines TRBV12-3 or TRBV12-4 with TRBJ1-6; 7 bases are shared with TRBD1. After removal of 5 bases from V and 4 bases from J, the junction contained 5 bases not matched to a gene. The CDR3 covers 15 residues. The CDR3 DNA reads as TGTGCCAGCAGTCCCTCAGGGGGTTATAATTCACCCCTCCACTTT. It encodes CASSPSGGYNSPLHF.

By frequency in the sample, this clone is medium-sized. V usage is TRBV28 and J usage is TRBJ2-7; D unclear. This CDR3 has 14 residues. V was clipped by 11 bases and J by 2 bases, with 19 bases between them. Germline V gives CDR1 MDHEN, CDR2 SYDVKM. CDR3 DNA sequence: TGTGCCGCCTCACCCACGGATAGGCCCTACGAGCAGTACTTC. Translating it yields CAASPTDRPYEQYF.

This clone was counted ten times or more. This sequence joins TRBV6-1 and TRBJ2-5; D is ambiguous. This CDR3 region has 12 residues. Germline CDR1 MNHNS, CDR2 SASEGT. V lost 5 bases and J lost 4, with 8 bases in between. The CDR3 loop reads CASSWPRETQYF. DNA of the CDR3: TGTGCCAGCAGTTGGCCCCGAGAGACCCAGTACTTC.

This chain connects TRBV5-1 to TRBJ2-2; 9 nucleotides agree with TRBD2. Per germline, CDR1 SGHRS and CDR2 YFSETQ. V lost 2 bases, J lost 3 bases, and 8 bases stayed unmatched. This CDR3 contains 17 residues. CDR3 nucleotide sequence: TGCGCCAGCAGCTTTCAGAGACTAGCGGAGTACACCGGGGAGCTGTTTTTT. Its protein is CASSFQRLAEYTGELFF. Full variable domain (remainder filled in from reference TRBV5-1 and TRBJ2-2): KAGVTQTPRYLIKTRGQQVTLSCSPISGHRSVSWYQQTPGQGLQFLFEYFSETQRNKGNFPGRFSGRQFSNSRSEMNVSTLELGDSALYLCASSFQRLAEYTGELFFGEGSRLTVL.

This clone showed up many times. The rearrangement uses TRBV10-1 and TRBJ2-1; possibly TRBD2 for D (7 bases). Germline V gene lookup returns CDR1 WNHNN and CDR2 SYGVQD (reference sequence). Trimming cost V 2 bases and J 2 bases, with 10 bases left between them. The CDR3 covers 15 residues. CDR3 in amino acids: CASSEEGGAYNEQFF. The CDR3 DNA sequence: TGCGCCAGCAGTGAGGAGGGGGGGGCCTACAATGAGCAGTTCTTC.

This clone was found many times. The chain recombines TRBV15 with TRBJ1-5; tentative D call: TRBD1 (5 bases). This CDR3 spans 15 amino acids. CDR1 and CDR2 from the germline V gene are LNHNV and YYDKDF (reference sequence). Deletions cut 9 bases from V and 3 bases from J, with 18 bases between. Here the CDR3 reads CATSQGTSTNQPQHF. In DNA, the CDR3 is TGTGCCACTAGCCAGGGTACCTCTACCAATCAGCCCCAGCATTTT. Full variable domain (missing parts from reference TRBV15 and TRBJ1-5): DAMVIQNPRYQVTQFGKPVTLSCSQTLNHNVMYWYQQKSSQAPKLLFHYYDKDFNNEADTPDNFQSRRPNTSFCFLDIRSPGLGDTAMYLCATSQGTSTNQPQHFGDGTRLSIL.

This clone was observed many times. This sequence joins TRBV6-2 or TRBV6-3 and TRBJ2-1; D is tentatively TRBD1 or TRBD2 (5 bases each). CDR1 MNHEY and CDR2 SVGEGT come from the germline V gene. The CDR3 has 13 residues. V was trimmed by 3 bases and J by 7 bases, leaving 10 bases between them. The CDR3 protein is CASSYWGSNEQFF. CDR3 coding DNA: TGTGCCAGCAGTTATTGGGGGAGTAATGAGCAGTTCTTC.

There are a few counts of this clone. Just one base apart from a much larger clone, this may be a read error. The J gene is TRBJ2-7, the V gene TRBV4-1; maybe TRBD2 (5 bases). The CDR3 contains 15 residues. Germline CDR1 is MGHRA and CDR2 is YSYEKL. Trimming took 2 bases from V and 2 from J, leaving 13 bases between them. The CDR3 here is CASSQISVSPYEQYF. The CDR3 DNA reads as TGCGCCAGCAGCCAAATTAGCGTGAGTCCCTACGAGCAGTACTTC.

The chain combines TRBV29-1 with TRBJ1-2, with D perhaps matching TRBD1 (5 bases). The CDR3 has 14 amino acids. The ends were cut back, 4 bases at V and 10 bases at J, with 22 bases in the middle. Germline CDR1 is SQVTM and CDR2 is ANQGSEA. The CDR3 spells CSVGGTDHPWVYTF. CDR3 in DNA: TGCAGCGTTGGGGGCACAGACCATCCATGGGTCTACACCTTC.

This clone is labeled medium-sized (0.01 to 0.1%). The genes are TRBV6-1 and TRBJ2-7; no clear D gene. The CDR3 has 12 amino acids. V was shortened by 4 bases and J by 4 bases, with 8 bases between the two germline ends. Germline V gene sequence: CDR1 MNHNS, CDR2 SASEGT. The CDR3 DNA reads TGTGCCAGCAGTGCTCTGGGGTACGAGCAGTACTTC. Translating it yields CASSALGYEQYF.

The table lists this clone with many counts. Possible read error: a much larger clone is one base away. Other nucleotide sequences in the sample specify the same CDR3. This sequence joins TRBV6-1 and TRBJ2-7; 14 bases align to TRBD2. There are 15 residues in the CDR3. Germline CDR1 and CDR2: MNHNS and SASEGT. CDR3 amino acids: CASSEGLAGVGEQYF. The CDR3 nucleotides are TGCGCCAGCAGTGAGGGACTAGCGGGAGTAGGAGAGCAGTACTTC.

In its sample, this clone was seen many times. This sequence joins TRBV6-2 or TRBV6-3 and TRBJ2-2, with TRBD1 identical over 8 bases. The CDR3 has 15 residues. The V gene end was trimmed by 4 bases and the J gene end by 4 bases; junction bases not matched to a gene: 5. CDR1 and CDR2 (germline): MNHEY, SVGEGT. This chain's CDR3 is CASSSPGGRTGELFF. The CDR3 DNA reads TGTGCCAGCAGTTCTCCAGGGGGCCGCACCGGGGAGCTGTTTTTT.

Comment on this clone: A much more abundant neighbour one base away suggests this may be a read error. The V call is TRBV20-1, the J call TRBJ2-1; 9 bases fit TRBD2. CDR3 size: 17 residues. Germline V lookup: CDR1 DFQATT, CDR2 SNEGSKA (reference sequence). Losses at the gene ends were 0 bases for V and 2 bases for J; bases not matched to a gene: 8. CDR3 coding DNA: TGCAGTGCTAGAGATTTGCGGGAGGGCCTGACCTACAATGAGCAGTTCTTC. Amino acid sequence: CSARDLREGLTYNEQFF.

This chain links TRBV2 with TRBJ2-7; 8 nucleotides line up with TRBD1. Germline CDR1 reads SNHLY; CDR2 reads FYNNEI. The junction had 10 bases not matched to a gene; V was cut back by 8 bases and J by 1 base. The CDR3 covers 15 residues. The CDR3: CASSYAGQASYEQYF. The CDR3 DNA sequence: TGTGCCAGCTCGTATGCGGGACAGGCATCCTACGAGCAGTACTTC.

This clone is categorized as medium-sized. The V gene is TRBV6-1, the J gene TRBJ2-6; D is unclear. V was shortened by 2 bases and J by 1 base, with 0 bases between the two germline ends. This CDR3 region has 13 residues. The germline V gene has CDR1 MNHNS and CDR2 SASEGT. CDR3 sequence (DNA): TGTGCCAGCAGTGAATCTGGGGCCAACGTCCTGACTTTC. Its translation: CASSESGANVLTF.

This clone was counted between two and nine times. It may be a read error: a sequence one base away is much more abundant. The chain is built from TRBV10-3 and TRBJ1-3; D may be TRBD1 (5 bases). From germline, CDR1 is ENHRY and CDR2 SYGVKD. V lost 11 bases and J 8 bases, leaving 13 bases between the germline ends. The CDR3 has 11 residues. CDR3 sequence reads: CAGGRQDTIYF. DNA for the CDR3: TGTGCCGGGGGGAGGCAAGACACCATATATTTT.

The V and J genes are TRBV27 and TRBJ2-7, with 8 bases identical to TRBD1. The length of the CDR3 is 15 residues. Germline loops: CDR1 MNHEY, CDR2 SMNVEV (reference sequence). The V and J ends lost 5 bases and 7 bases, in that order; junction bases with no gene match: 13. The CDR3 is CASSITGGPSCEQYF. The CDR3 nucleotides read TGTGCCAGCAGTATAACAGGGGGTCCATCGTGTGAGCAGTACTTC.

Written as DNA, the CDR3 is TGCAGTGCTAGAGATCATAGACTAGCCCACAATGAGCAGTTCTTC. As protein: CSARDHRLAHNEQFF. V gene TRBV20-1 combines with J gene TRBJ2-1; 7 bases are a match to TRBD2. The germline gives CDR1 DFQATT, CDR2 SNEGSKA (reference sequence). V dropped 0 bases and J dropped 5; count of bases not matched to a gene: 7. CDR3 size: 15 residues.

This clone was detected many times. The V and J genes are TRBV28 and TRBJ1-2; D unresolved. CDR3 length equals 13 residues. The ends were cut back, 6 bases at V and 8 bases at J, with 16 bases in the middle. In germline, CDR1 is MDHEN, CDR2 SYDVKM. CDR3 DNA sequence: TGTGCCAGCAGCTCGGCGTATTTATGGGGCTACACCTTC. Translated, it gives CASSSAYLWGYTF.

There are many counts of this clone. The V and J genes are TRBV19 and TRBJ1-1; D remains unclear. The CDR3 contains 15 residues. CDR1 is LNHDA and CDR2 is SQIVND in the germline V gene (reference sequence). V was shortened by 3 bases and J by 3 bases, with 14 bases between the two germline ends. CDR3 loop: CASSMTRRRDTEAFF. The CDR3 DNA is TGTGCCAGTAGTATGACCCGCAGACGGGACACTGAAGCTTTCTTT.

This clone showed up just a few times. CDR3 sequence reads: CASSPPRSPVPGTQYF. The CDR3, as DNA: TGTGCCAGCAGTCCCCCAAGGTCCCCCGTCCCAGGGACCCAGTACTTC. The chain carries TRBV27 and TRBJ2-5; no definite D call. Germline V CDR1 and CDR2: MNHEY, SMNVEV (reference sequence). V dropped 5 bases and J dropped 7 bases, with 23 bases sitting between them. The CDR3 extends over 16 amino acids.

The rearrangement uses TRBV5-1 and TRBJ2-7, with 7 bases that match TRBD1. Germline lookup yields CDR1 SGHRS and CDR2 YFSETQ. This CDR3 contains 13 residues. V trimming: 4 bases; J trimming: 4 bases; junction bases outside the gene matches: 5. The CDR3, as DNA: TGCGCCAGCAGCCCCGGGACAGCTTACGAGCAGTACTTC. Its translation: CASSPGTAYEQYF.

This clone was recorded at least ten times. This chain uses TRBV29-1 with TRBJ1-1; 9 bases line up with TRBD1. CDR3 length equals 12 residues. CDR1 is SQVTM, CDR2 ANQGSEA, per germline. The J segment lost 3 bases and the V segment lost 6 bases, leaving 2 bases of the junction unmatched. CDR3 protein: CSVWTGDTEAFF. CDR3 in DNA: TGCAGCGTGTGGACAGGGGACACTGAAGCTTTCTTT.

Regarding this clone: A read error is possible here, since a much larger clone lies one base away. The DNA for the CDR3 is TGTGCCTGGAGTACAGGGAGAACGCATTATTTT. Translation gives CAWSTGRTHYF. This sequence joins TRBV30 and TRBJ2-3, with D tentatively TRBD1 (6 bases). The CDR3 extends over 11 amino acids. Germline V gives CDR1 GTSNPN, CDR2 SVGIG (reference sequence).

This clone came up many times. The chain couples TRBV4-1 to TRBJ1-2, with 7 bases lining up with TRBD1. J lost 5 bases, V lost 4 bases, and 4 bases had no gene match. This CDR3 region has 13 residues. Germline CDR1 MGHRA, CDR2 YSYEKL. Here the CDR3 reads CASSPGQVYGYTF. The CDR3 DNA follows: TGCGCCAGCAGCCCCGGACAGGTTTATGGCTACACCTTC.

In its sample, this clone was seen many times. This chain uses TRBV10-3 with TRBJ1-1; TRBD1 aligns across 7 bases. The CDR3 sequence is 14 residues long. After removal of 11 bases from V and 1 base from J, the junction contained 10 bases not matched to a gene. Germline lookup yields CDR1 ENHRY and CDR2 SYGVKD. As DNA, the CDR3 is TGTGCCGTTAACAGGCAGGGGGAGAACACTGAAGCTTTCTTT. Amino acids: CAVNRQGENTEAFF.

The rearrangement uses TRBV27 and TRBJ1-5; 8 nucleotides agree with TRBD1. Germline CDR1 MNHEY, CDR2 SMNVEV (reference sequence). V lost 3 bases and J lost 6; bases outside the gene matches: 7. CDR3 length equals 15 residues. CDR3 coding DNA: TGTGCCAGCAGTTTCGGACAGGGTTCTGTTCAGCCCCAGCATTTT. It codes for CASSFGQGSVQPQHF.

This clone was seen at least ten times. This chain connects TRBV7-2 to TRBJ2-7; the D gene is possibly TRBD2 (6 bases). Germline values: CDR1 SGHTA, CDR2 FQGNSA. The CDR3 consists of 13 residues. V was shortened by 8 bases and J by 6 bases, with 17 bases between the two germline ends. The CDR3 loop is CASGSGDLREQYF. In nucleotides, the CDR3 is TGTGCCAGCGGGTCGGGAGATCTACGCGAGCAGTACTTC.

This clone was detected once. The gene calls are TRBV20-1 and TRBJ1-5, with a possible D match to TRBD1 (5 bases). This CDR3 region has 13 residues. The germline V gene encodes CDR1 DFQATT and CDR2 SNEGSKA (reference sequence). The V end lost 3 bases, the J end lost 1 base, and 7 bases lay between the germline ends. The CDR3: CSARWDSNQPQHF. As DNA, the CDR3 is TGCAGTGCTAGGTGGGACAGCAATCAGCCCCAGCATTTT.

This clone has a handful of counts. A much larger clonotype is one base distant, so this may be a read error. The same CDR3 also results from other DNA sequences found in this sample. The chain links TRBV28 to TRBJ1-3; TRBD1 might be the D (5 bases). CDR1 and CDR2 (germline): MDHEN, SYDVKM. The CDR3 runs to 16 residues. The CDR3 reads CASSLRWTFPGNTIYF. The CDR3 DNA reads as TGTGCCAGCAGTTTAAGATGGACATTCCCTGGAAACACCATATATTTC.

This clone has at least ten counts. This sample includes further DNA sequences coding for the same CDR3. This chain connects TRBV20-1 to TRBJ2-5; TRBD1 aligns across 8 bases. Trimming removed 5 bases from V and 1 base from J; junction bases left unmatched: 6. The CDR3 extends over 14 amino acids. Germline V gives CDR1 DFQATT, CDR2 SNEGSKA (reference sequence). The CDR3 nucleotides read TGCAGTGCTCAGACAGGGGTGCTCCAAGAGACCCAGTACTTC. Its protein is CSAQTGVLQETQYF.